A selection of T cell receptor beta chains follows, all from one sample in a study of post-analysis software for immune sequencing data. TCRdb independently ran MiXCR on the PCR reads; one entry per CDR3 protein. Among about 680,000 distinct CDR3 sequences listed, roughly three fifths were seen once. Sequencing was done on a sample of blood. These receptors were taken from a girl aged 2-10 years with multiple sclerosis. Both conserved end residues are part of each CDR3. A D gene is named only where the DNA matches it firmly.

D gene,V gene,CDR3 protein
-,TRBV12-3/TRBV12-4,CASSLVRSGNGTQYF
-,TRBV12-3/TRBV12-4,CASSLSTDYGYTF
TRBD2,TRBV24-1,CATSDFTRGNEQFF
TRBD2,TRBV20-1,CSARLIAGVGETQYF
-,TRBV6-2/TRBV6-3,CASSPTPDTQYF
-,TRBV11-2,CASSLDALRNTQYF
TRBD1,TRBV7-7,CASSHGTGNSYEQYF
TRBD2,TRBV7-2,CASSFYSGAGYEQYF
TRBD2,TRBV20-1,CSTTGTSGTDTQYF
TRBD2,TRBV7-2,CASSTPRLAGDPDTQYF
-,TRBV12-3/TRBV12-4,CASTEGGSPLHF
TRBD1,TRBV12-3/TRBV12-4,CASRTGTGVLDEQFF
-,TRBV5-1,CASSFGDIYNEQFF
-,TRBV7-9,CASSLVESGTDTQYF
-,TRBV6-5,CASSYLQGTGETQYF
TRBD2,TRBV12-3/TRBV12-4,CASGNSGGQAETQYF
-,TRBV6-5,CASSYGWGQETQYF
-,TRBV5-1,CASSKANTEAFF
-,TRBV7-9,CASSSILSGPHGETQYF
-,TRBV3-1,CASSQTRSYGYTF
-,TRBV27,CASSLSRRGSRDTDTQYF
-,TRBV20-1,CSARADDSRGETQYF
TRBD1,TRBV6-5,CASRQGIMNTEAFF
TRBD2,TRBV29-1,CSVAPTSGGQETQYF
-,TRBV6-2/TRBV6-3,CASSFRDTDNEQFF
-,TRBV29-1,CSVAVDAAAMNLGEQYF
TRBD2,TRBV29-1,CSVSLGGGAETQYF
TRBD2,TRBV7-2,CASSLASGGGQETQYF
-,TRBV3-1,CASSQDPAPYGYTF
-,TRBV4-3,CASSQDPRGGYTF
TRBD1,TRBV15,CATSKGQQETQYF
-,TRBV6-5,CASSWAVGGTQYF
TRBD2,TRBV7-3,CASSQEAGGFYEQYF
TRBD2,TRBV7-8,CASSLSLAGEYQETQYF
TRBD1,TRBV29-1,CSVEDRGLTDTQYF
-,TRBV7-9,CASSPRDGYEQYF
TRBD2,TRBV25-1,CASSETGGPYEQFF
TRBD2,TRBV20-1,CSANTRLAGGTDTQYF
TRBD2,TRBV10-3,CAIRRGRWDEQFF
TRBD1,TRBV2,CASSGDRGPYNEQFF
-,TRBV7-2,CASSLNGPNTEAFF
TRBD2,TRBV7-9,CASSPPGLAVYEQYF
TRBD1,TRBV7-6,CASSLGRGLSTEAFF
-,TRBV20-1,CSASQDGWSYNEQFF
TRBD2,TRBV9,CASSTWTSGFSDTQYF
-,TRBV10-3,CAIRPGTNEQFF
-,TRBV12-3/TRBV12-4,CASRPSGEETQYF
-,TRBV5-1,CASSLGLDRSSEQYF
-,TRBV27,CASSPRTVSYGYTF
-,TRBV7-9,CASSSNRESSYNEQFF
-,TRBV20-1,CSARSPDRHTDTQYF
TRBD2,TRBV6-6,CASSYSKWEGYNEQFF
-,TRBV20-1,CSARLFGGESYEQYF
-,TRBV5-1,CASSEGQRSTEAFF